Below are 14 T cell receptor beta chains sequenced from a single sample in a study of blood T cell repertoires in COVID-19. The protocol was immunoSEQ multiplex PCR, while the TCRdb copy is restricted to in-frame clones and leaves out a portion. The table has 200,000 to 300,000 clones, about 83% seen once. The sequenced material came from peripheral blood. These receptors were collected from a human donor in a cohort sampled during active COVID-19.

The chain combines TRBV10-3 with TRBJ2-1, with 7 bases matching TRBD2. J lost 5 bases, V lost 11 bases, and 12 bases had no gene match. The CDR3 sequence is 14 residues long. Looked up from germline, CDR1 is ENHRY and CDR2 is SYGVKD. DNA of the CDR3: TGTGCCTCGAAAACGGCCGGGACTAACAATGAGCAGTTCTTC. Its translation is CASKTAGTNNEQFF.

The rearrangement joins TRBV7-9 to TRBJ2-3; TRBD2 is a possible D gene (6 bases). V gave up 5 bases and J gave up 2 bases, with 8 bases separating them. This CDR3 spans 13 amino acids. CDR1 is SEHNR, CDR2 FQNEAQ, per germline (reference sequence). The CDR3 protein is CASSAGTTDTQYF. Here the CDR3 DNA reads TGTGCCAGCAGCGCGGGGACCACAGATACGCAGTATTTT.

The rearrangement links TRBV6-1 to TRBJ1-4, with 7 bases lining up with TRBD1. This CDR3 is built from 15 residues. The germline V gene has CDR1 MNHNS and CDR2 SASEGT. V gave up 3 bases and J gave up 7 bases; unmatched junction bases: 8. CDR3 nucleotides: TGTGCCAGCAGTGAGAAGGGGGCGCGAGGTGAAAAACTGTTTTTT. It translates to CASSEKGARGEKLFF.

This chain uses TRBV5-1 with TRBJ2-1; D is possibly TRBD1 (5 bases). The ends were cut back, 0 bases at V and 8 bases at J, with 12 bases in the middle. The CDR3 sequence is 14 residues long. Germline V gene data show CDR1 as SGHRS and CDR2 as YFSETQ. DNA for the CDR3: TGCGCCAGCAGCTTGGGGCAAGGGGCCCATGAGCAGTTCTTC. Protein sequence: CASSLGQGAHEQFF. The full variable domain, completed using reference TRBV5-1 and TRBJ2-1, is KAGVTQTPRYLIKTRGQQVTLSCSPISGHRSVSWYQQTPGQGLQFLFEYFSETQRNKGNFPGRFSGRQFSNSRSEMNVSTLELGDSALYLCASSLGQGAHEQFFGPGTRLTVL.

V is TRBV5-1 and J is TRBJ2-5; TRBD1 might be the D (6 bases). The CDR3 has 16 residues. The germline V gene has CDR1 SGHRS and CDR2 YFSETQ. The V and J ends lost 1 base and 7 bases respectively, with 20 bases between them. The CDR3 nucleotides are TGCGCCAGCAGCTTGTTGGGTCCAGGGGCGAGGGGGACCCAGTACTTC. Protein sequence: CASSLLGPGARGTQYF. Using reference TRBV5-1 and TRBJ2-5 for the parts outside the CDR3, the full variable domain is KAGVTQTPRYLIKTRGQQVTLSCSPISGHRSVSWYQQTPGQGLQFLFEYFSETQRNKGNFPGRFSGRQFSNSRSEMNVSTLELGDSALYLCASSLLGPGARGTQYFGPGTRLLVL.

The J gene is TRBJ2-3, the V gene TRBV7-2; perhaps TRBD2 as D (6 bases). The CDR3 runs to 13 residues. Trimming removed 5 bases from V and 4 bases from J, with 10 bases in between. CDR1 and CDR2 from the germline V gene are SGHTA and FQGNSA. This chain's CDR3 is CASSPGLPDTQYF. CDR3 DNA: TGTGCCAGCAGCCCGGGACTCCCAGATACGCAGTATTTT.

This clone was counted only a few times. The V and J genes are TRBV4-1 and TRBJ1-3; tentatively, D is TRBD1 (6 bases). The CDR3 is made up of 16 amino acids. Germline V CDR1 and CDR2: MGHRA, YSYEKL. Trimming shortened V by 1 base and J by 3 bases, and 13 bases separated the two germline ends. Written as DNA, the CDR3 is TGCGCCAGCAGCCAAGGCTTAAGGGGGAGTGGAAACACCATATATTTT. Translating it yields CASSQGLRGSGNTIYF.

The chain links TRBV28 to TRBJ2-3, with 7 bases fitting TRBD2. Trimming at V came to 3 bases and at J to 2 bases, leaving 2 bases not matched to a gene. Germline lookup yields CDR1 MDHEN and CDR2 SYDVKM. This CDR3 contains 14 residues. In nucleotides, the CDR3 is TGTGCCAGCAGTTTTCTAGCGGTCACAGATACGCAGTATTTT. It is translated as CASSFLAVTDTQYF.

This clone was detected only once. This chain uses TRBV11-2 with TRBJ2-1, with a weak D call TRBD2 (5 bases). Germline lookup yields CDR1 SGHAT and CDR2 FQNNGV. This CDR3 is built from 15 residues. V dropped 5 bases and J dropped 0 bases, with 11 bases sitting between them. CDR3 loop: CASSPREFSYNEQFF. Here the CDR3 DNA reads TGTGCCAGCAGCCCGAGGGAGTTCTCCTACAATGAGCAGTTCTTC.

The gene calls are TRBV11-2 and TRBJ1-3; 9 bases are shared with TRBD1. Germline CDR1 and CDR2: SGHAT and FQNNGV. The CDR3 has 15 residues. The trim removed 2 bases at V and 3 bases at J, leaving 2 bases unmatched. CDR3: CASSLNRGLGNTIYF. The CDR3 DNA sequence: TGTGCCAGCAGCTTAAACAGGGGGCTTGGAAACACCATATATTTT.

This clone was recorded once. This chain links TRBV7-3 with TRBJ2-3, with D maybe TRBD2 (5 bases). Trimming took off 1 base at V and 4 bases at J, with 12 bases between the two ends. In germline, CDR1 is SGHTA, CDR2 FQGTGA. The CDR3 extends over 15 amino acids. The CDR3 nucleotides are TGTGCCAGCAGCTTAAGGCTAGCTCCCCCAGATACGCAGTATTTT. Translating gives CASSLRLAPPDTQYF.

The rearrangement joins TRBV24-1 to TRBJ2-7; possible D gene TRBD2, 5 bases. With 0 bases removed from V and 2 bases from J, the gap between germline ends came to 7 bases. The CDR3 spans 14 residues. Germline-derived CDR1 and CDR2 are KGHDR and SFDVKD. CDR3 loop: CATSDLRGTYEQYF. The CDR3 coding sequence is TGTGCCACCAGTGATTTGCGAGGGACCTACGAGCAGTACTTC.

CDR3 nucleotide sequence: TGTGCCAGCAGCTTTGACAGGGTAACAAAAAACATTCAGTACTTC. This encodes CASSFDRVTKNIQYF. This chain uses TRBV5-4 with TRBJ2-4; 7 bases line up with TRBD1. Looked up from germline, CDR1 is SGHNT and CDR2 is YYREEE (reference sequence). The CDR3 has 15 amino acids. V lost 2 bases and J lost 4; bases outside the gene matches: 6.

This chain uses TRBV7-6 with TRBJ1-2, with a possible D match to TRBD1 (6 bases). The CDR3 is made up of 14 amino acids. Trimming cost V 5 bases and J 6 bases, with 16 bases left between them. Germline V lookup: CDR1 SGHVS, CDR2 FNYEAQ. This CDR3 reads CASSAGTGKDGYTF. In DNA, the CDR3 is TGTGCCAGCAGCGCCGGAACAGGGAAGGATGGCTACACCTTC.